This TCR beta chain was identified during a study of blood T cell repertoires in COVID-19. Data came from immunoSEQ multiplex PCR; TCRdb stores just in-frame clones and leaves some out. The table records over 150,000 clones, 91% of them present only once. The sequencing input was peripheral blood. The clonotype comes from a man aged 50 or older with acute or convalescent COVID-19.

The CDR3 protein is CASSLERAGANVLTF. DNA for the CDR3: TGTGCCAGCAGCTTAGAGAGGGCTGGGGCCAACGTCCTGACTTTC. The chain links TRBV7-8 to TRBJ2-6, with D possibly being TRBD2 (5 bases). Germline CDR1 reads SGHVS; CDR2 reads FQNEAQ. The ends were cut back, 1 base at V and 2 bases at J, with 6 bases in the middle. The CDR3 is made up of 15 amino acids.